This entry lists 4 T cell receptor beta chains sequenced from one sample in a study of regulatory T cells in long-lasting Graves disease (dated by TCRdb to about 2021). The library was obtained by multiplex PCR. TCRdb lists the instrument as Illumina HiSeq 4000. CDR3 regions were amplified by Arm-PCR with iRepertoire HTBI primers to construct TCR beta libraries. TCRdb trimmed the raw reads at Q25, called clones with MiXCR and kept productive beta chains. Each CDR3 protein appears once, grouped with its most common genes and DNA. The sample table lists 600,000 to 650,000 distinct CDR3 sequences, 15% to 20% of them with a count of one. Of the sample, 15% to 20% falls within the top ten clones. What this sample's time point label stands for: newly diagnosed GD, antithyroid drugs for less than 3 months. For both TCR sequencing and RNA sequencing, RNA was extracted from PBMCs in TRIzol. These data also formed part of another study, on T cells in Graves' hyperthyroidism and ophthalmopathy.

This sample comprised peripheral blood mononuclear cells (PBMCs), obtained at new diagnosis, from a patient treated with antithyroid drugs. The receptors were gathered from a woman aged 30 to 39 with Graves disease. Donor details come from another sample of the same person, matched by shared clones.

In this sample, this clonotype turned up a few times. CDR3 region: CASSLNRNQPQHF. In DNA form, the CDR3 reads TGTGCCAGCAGCTTAAATCGAAATCAGCCCCAGCATTTT. The gene calls are TRBV11-2 and TRBJ1-5; the D is unclear. In germline, CDR1 is SGHAT, CDR2 FQNNGV. The CDR3 has 13 residues. The V end was cut by 2 bases, the J end by 4 bases, with 6 bases between.

The gene calls are TRBV27 and TRBJ2-5; the match to TRBD2 covers 7 bases. After removal of 2 bases from V and 4 bases from J, the junction contained 7 bases not matched to a gene. CDR1 and CDR2 (germline): MNHEY, SMNVEV (reference sequence). The CDR3 covers 15 residues. The CDR3 bases are TGTGCCAGCAGTTTAATATGGGGGAGGGGAGAGACCCAGTACTTC. Translating gives CASSLIWGRGETQYF.

This clonotype has only a few counts. The chain joins TRBV7-8 to TRBJ2-2; D not resolved. Germline values: CDR1 SGHVS, CDR2 FQNEAQ. CDR3 length: 16 residues. V dropped 1 base and J dropped 1 base, with 10 bases sitting between them. CDR3 coding DNA: TGTGCCAGCAGCTTAGGGGTCCTGCAGAACACCGGGGAGCTGTTTTTT. This codes for CASSLGVLQNTGELFF.

The gene calls are TRBV28 and TRBJ1-3, with a weak D call TRBD1 (5 bases). The CDR3 is 15 amino acids. V gave up 6 bases and J gave up 0 bases, with 12 bases separating them. Looked up from germline, CDR1 is MDHEN and CDR2 is SYDVKM. CDR3 DNA: TGTGCCAGCAGCTCTCACGGGGGCTCTGGAAACACCATATATTTT. Translated, it gives CASSSHGGSGNTIYF.